The 13 T cell receptor beta chains below come from one sample, sequenced in a study of blood T cell repertoires in COVID-19. Data came from immunoSEQ multiplex PCR; TCRdb stores just in-frame clones and leaves some out. Among a few hundred thousand clones listed, 83% were seen once. The sequenced sample consisted of peripheral blood. These receptor sequences come from a woman in her thirties with COVID-19, enrolled during active disease.

This chain uses TRBV4-1 with TRBJ2-2; possibly TRBD2 for D (7 bases). V dropped 4 bases and J dropped 3 bases, with 15 bases sitting between them. The CDR3 sequence is 16 residues long. From germline, CDR1 is MGHRA and CDR2 YSYEKL. The CDR3 here is CASSLNRGGDTGELFF. As DNA, the CDR3 is TGCGCCAGCAGCCTTAATCGCGGGGGCGACACCGGGGAGCTGTTTTTT.

The chain is built from TRBV6-5 and TRBJ2-7; D possibly corresponds to TRBD1 (6 bases). V was clipped by 0 bases and J by 1 base, with 13 bases between them. There are 16 residues in the CDR3. Germline V gene data show CDR1 as MNHEY and CDR2 as SVGAGI. CDR3 sequence (DNA): TGTGCCAGCAGTTACTCGACAGGCCGACTATCCTACGAGCAGTACTTC. Protein: CASSYSTGRLSYEQYF.

The CDR3 bases are TGTGCCAGCAGCCCGGGGGGGGCCCCCTACGAGCAGTACTTC. This codes for CASSPGGAPYEQYF. This chain connects TRBV7-9 to TRBJ2-7; 8 positions agree with TRBD2. There are 14 residues in the CDR3. Germline V lookup: CDR1 SEHNR, CDR2 FQNEAQ (reference sequence). The trim removed 5 bases at V and 2 bases at J, leaving 5 bases unmatched. Drawing the rest from reference TRBV7-9 and TRBJ2-7, the complete variable domain is DTGVSQNPRHKITKRGQNVTFRCDPISEHNRLYWYRQTLGQGPEFLTYFQNEAQLEKSRLLSDRFSAERPKGSFSTLEIQRTEQGDSAMYLCASSPGGAPYEQYFGPGTRLTVT.

Turning to this clone: The same CDR3 can be traced to other DNA sequences in this sample. V usage is TRBV5-4 and J usage is TRBJ2-5, with 7 bases lining up with TRBD1. The V gene's germline CDR1 is SGHNT and CDR2 YYREEE (reference sequence). Losses at the gene ends were 3 bases for V and 1 base for J; bases not matched to a gene: 3. The CDR3 runs 14 residues. The CDR3: CASSSGQLQETQYF. The CDR3 DNA reads TGTGCCAGCAGCTCGGGACAGCTCCAAGAGACCCAGTACTTC.

This chain connects TRBV2 to TRBJ2-7, with 8 bases matching TRBD1. CDR3 size: 15 residues. The junction had 9 bases not matched to a gene; V was cut back by 7 bases and J by 1 base. CDR1 and CDR2 from the germline V gene are SNHLY and FYNNEI. CDR3 DNA sequence: TGTGCCAGCATAGACGGGGACAGGAGTTCCTACGAGCAGTACTTC. Translated, it gives CASIDGDRSSYEQYF.

CDR3 region: CASSIAGLGYGYTF. CDR3 nucleotides: TGTGCCAGTAGTATTGCGGGGCTCGGCTATGGCTACACCTTC. The chain is built from TRBV19 and TRBJ1-2, with D possibly matching TRBD1 (5 bases). CDR3 length: 14 residues. CDR1 LNHDA and CDR2 SQIVND come from the germline V gene (reference sequence). V was shortened by 3 bases and J by 4 bases, with 12 bases between the two germline ends.

The chain recombines TRBV7-9 with TRBJ2-7; 9 bases agree with TRBD2. There are 13 residues in the CDR3. Germline loops: CDR1 SEHNR, CDR2 FQNEAQ (reference sequence). Germline trimming cut 5 bases from V and 2 bases from J; bases unmatched to any gene: 1. CDR3 coding DNA: TGTGCCAGCAGCCGACTAGCGGCCTACGAGCAGTACTTC. It translates to CASSRLAAYEQYF.

This rearrangement joins TRBV11-2 to TRBJ1-2; D gene unclear. The CDR3 runs to 13 residues. The ends were cut back, 2 bases at V and 3 bases at J, with 7 bases in the middle. CDR1 and CDR2 from the germline V gene are SGHAT and FQNNGV. CDR3 amino acids: CASSLLNDYGYTF. The DNA for the CDR3 is TGTGCCAGCAGCTTATTAAATGACTATGGCTACACCTTC.

This clone was seen a single time. The chain joins TRBV6-6 to TRBJ1-2; D might be TRBD1 (6 bases). Germline CDR1 reads MNHNY; CDR2 reads SVGAGI (reference sequence). V lost 5 bases, J lost 2 bases, and 6 bases lay in between. The length of the CDR3 is 12 residues. For the CDR3, the DNA is TGTGCCAGCAGTGGACAGAACTATGGCTACACCTTC. It specifies CASSGQNYGYTF.

The chain joins TRBV3-1 (or the pseudogene TRBV3-2) to TRBJ1-2, with D perhaps TRBD1 (6 bases). From germline, CDR1 is LGHDT and CDR2 YNNKEL (reference sequence). The CDR3 is 16 residues long. V lost 4 bases and J lost 4, with 19 bases in between. CDR3 in amino acids: CASSPNGRTAAYGYTF. The CDR3 DNA reads TGTGCCAGCAGCCCAAACGGGAGGACAGCGGCCTATGGCTACACCTTC.

The chain links TRBV7-3 to TRBJ2-1, with 8 bases that match TRBD1. CDR3 length equals 16 residues. Germline lookup yields CDR1 SGHTA and CDR2 FQGTGA. V lost 4 bases and J lost 7; bases outside the gene matches: 12. The CDR3 is CASSSAPRGRVNEQFF. The CDR3 DNA is TGTGCCAGCAGCTCTGCCCCCAGGGGGCGGGTGAATGAGCAGTTCTTC.

The J gene is TRBJ1-1, the V gene TRBV5-1; D remains ambiguous. This CDR3 has 13 amino acids. The germline CDR1 and CDR2 sequences are SGHRS and YFSETQ. The ends were cut back, 0 bases at V and 7 bases at J, with 10 bases in the middle. The CDR3 region has the DNA TGCGCCAGCAGCTTGGAAGCGGGGATTGAAGCTTTCTTT. The encoded protein is CASSLEAGIEAFF.

The chain carries TRBV7-2 and TRBJ2-7, with TRBD2 matching 8 bases. The CDR3 is 16 amino acids. The V gene's germline CDR1 is SGHTA and CDR2 FQGNSA. The trim removed 1 base at V and 7 bases at J, leaving 12 bases unmatched. The DNA of the CDR3 is TGTGCCAGCAGCTTAGTCGCGGGGGGCATAATGGGGGAGCAGTACTTC. Translated: CASSLVAGGIMGEQYF.